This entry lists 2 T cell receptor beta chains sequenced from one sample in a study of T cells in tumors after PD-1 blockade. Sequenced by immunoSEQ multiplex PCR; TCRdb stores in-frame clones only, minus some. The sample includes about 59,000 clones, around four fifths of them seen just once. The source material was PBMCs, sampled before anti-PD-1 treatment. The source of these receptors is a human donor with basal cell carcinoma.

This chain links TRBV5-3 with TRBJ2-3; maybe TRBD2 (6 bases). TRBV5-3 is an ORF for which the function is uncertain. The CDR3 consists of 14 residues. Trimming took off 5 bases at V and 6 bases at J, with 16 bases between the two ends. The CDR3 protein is CARRCGGCADTQYF. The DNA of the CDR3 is TGTGCCAGAAGGTGTGGGGGGTGTGCGGATACGCAGTATTTT.

This chain's CDR3 is CASSPGGQGAGEAFF. The CDR3 DNA reads as TGCGCCAGCAGCCCGGGGGGACAGGGGGCTGGTGAAGCTTTCTTT. The J gene is TRBJ1-1, the V gene TRBV5-1; 12 positions agree with TRBD1. CDR3 size: 15 residues. V lost 4 bases to trimming and J lost 7 bases; unmatched junction nucleotides: 8. Per the germline V gene, CDR1 is SGHRS and CDR2 is YFSETQ.